The 17 T cell receptor beta chains below come from one sample, sequenced in a study of T-cell memory formation after mild COVID-19 (dated by TCRdb to 2020 to 2023). The receptor library was made with 5' RACE. Data came from an Illumina NovaSeq 6000. The raw public reads went through TCRdb reprocessing: fastp at Q25, MiXCR clone calling, in-frame beta chains kept. Every entry covers one CDR3 protein and lists the most common genes and DNA from its rows. Recorded for this sample are about 50,000 distinct CDR3 sequences; more than 10% of them occurred a single time. The ten largest clones take up roughly 22% of the sample. Source material: PBMCs or a T cell subset sorted from them (not recorded which). These receptors originate from a young man who had mild COVID-19 (a few samples of this study predate the infection). The sample titles of this study are shuffled in the database, so cell type and time point are left out; the donor was told from shared clones.

This chain links TRBV3-1 with TRBJ1-6, with D possibly matching TRBD1 (6 bases). This CDR3 spans 15 amino acids. V lost 1 base to trimming and J lost 3 bases, with 7 bases between them. From germline, CDR1 is LGHDT and CDR2 YNNKEL (reference sequence). CDR3 in amino acids: CASSQGTDYNSPLHF. The CDR3 nucleotides are TGTGCCAGCAGCCAAGGGACAGACTATAATTCACCCCTCCACTTT.

This clonotype was counted at least ten times. J is TRBJ2-2 and V is TRBV6-5; maybe TRBD1 (6 bases). Trimming left V 5 bases short and J 0 bases short, with 10 bases between. This CDR3 contains 15 residues. CDR1 and CDR2 from the germline V gene are MNHEY and SVGAGI. CDR3 DNA sequence: TGTGCCAGCAGTATCCGGACAGCGAACACCGGGGAGCTGTTTTTT. It encodes CASSIRTANTGELFF.

The table lists this clonotype with a few counts. The V and J genes are TRBV2 and TRBJ1-6; TRBD1 aligns across 10 bases. This CDR3 is built from 13 residues. Trimming cost V 11 bases and J 9 bases; bases outside gene matches: 7. Germline CDR1 is SNHLY and CDR2 is FYNNEI. The CDR3 DNA follows: TGTGCCGGACGGACAGGGGGTCTTTCACCCCTCCACTTT. It is translated as CAGRTGGLSPLHF.

The table lists this clonotype with a few counts. The chain joins TRBV6-5 to TRBJ2-5; 10 bases agree with TRBD2. Trimming cost V 11 bases and J 3 bases; bases outside gene matches: 6. This CDR3 is 13 amino acids long. The germline V gene has CDR1 MNHEY and CDR2 SVGAGI. This chain's CDR3 is CAGLAGGEETQYF. The CDR3 DNA follows: TGTGCCGGATTAGCGGGGGGTGAAGAGACCCAGTACTTC.

This clonotype was detected many times. The V and J genes are TRBV7-6 and TRBJ1-6; TRBD1 might be the D (6 bases). This CDR3 is 19 amino acids long. With 2 bases removed from V and 1 base from J, the gap between germline ends came to 18 bases. Per germline, CDR1 SGHVS and CDR2 FNYEAQ. CDR3 region: CASSLKSQGLRSYNSPLHF. The CDR3 DNA reads TGTGCCAGCAGCTTAAAGTCGCAGGGGCTGAGGTCCTATAATTCACCCCTCCACTTT. The variable domain in full, completed from reference TRBV7-6 and TRBJ1-6, reads GAGVSQSPRYKVTKRGQDVALRCDPISGHVSLYWYRQALGQGPEFLTYFNYEAQQDKSGLPNDRFSAERPEGSISTLTIQRTEQRDSAMYRCASSLKSQGLRSYNSPLHFGNGTRLTVT.

The rearrangement uses TRBV5-1 and TRBJ1-1; D is unclear. Trimming left V 0 bases short and J 2 bases short, with 2 bases between. The CDR3 sequence is 12 residues long. CDR1 and CDR2 (germline): SGHRS, YFSETQ. CDR3 in amino acids: CASSLVNTEAFF. CDR3 nucleotides: TGCGCCAGCAGCTTGGTCAACACTGAAGCTTTCTTT.

This rearrangement joins TRBV5-4 to TRBJ1-4; a weak D match, TRBD1 (5 bases). V was pared by 4 bases and J by 0 bases, with 22 bases between. CDR3 size: 19 residues. In germline, CDR1 is SGHNT, CDR2 YYREEE (reference sequence). CDR3 sequence: CASSDLRDGFFATNEKLFF. CDR3 DNA: TGTGCCAGCAGCGACCTCCGGGACGGATTTTTTGCAACTAATGAAAAACTGTTTTTT.

This clonotype was observed once. V and J are TRBV2 and TRBJ1-1; no clear D. The V and J ends lost 6 bases and 0 bases respectively, with 8 bases between them. The germline CDR1 and CDR2 sequences are SNHLY and FYNNEI. There are 13 residues in the CDR3. The CDR3 region has the DNA TGTGCCAGCAGGGCAGAGCTGAACACTGAAGCTTTCTTT. Amino acid sequence: CASRAELNTEAFF.

This clonotype showed up many times. The chain carries TRBV4-3 and TRBJ2-1, with TRBD2 matching 10 bases. This CDR3 is built from 15 residues. Germline values: CDR1 LGHNA, CDR2 YSLEER. V was clipped by 2 bases and J by 6 bases; unmatched bases: 4. Here the CDR3 DNA reads TGCGCCAGCAGCCAACCTAGCGGGGGCCTCAATGAGCAGTTCTTC. This codes for CASSQPSGGLNEQFF.

This clonotype was detected many times. The V call is TRBV7-9, the J call TRBJ2-7, with 7 bases aligning to TRBD1. Germline CDR1 SEHNR, CDR2 FQNEAQ (reference sequence). After removal of 4 bases from V and 5 bases from J, the junction contained 2 bases not matched to a gene. CDR3 length equals 12 residues. The CDR3: CASSSTGDEQYF. CDR3 nucleotides: TGTGCCAGCAGCTCAACAGGGGACGAGCAGTACTTC.

The genes are TRBV9 and TRBJ1-2; D is uncertain. Deletions cut 3 bases from V and 8 bases from J, with 8 bases between. CDR1 is SGDLS, CDR2 YYNGEE, per germline. The CDR3 is made up of 11 amino acids. As DNA, the CDR3 is TGTGCCAGCAGCGGTTACCCAGGCTACACCTTC. This codes for CASSGYPGYTF.

This clonotype showed up just a few times. The genes are TRBV6-2 or TRBV6-3 and TRBJ2-5; 10 bases agree with TRBD2. This CDR3 comprises 15 residues. Trimming at V came to 6 bases and at J to 1 base, leaving 5 bases not matched to a gene. The V gene's germline CDR1 is MNHEY and CDR2 SVGEGT. The CDR3 DNA follows: TGTGCCAGCAGGAAAGCGGGGGGGCCCCAAGAGACCCAGTACTTC. It yields the protein CASRKAGGPQETQYF.

The table lists this clonotype with a few counts. The V and J genes are TRBV13 and TRBJ2-3; 9 nucleotides agree with TRBD2. J was trimmed by 8 bases and V by 1 base; bases with no gene match: 13. This CDR3 is built from 17 residues. CDR1 is PRHDT and CDR2 is FYEKMQ in the germline V gene (reference sequence). CDR3 in amino acids: CASSLASGTSSTGTQYF. For the CDR3, the DNA is TGTGCCAGCAGCTTAGCTTCCGGGACTAGCAGCACCGGTACGCAGTATTTT. Looking up the rest from reference TRBV13 and TRBJ2-3 gives the full variable domain: AAGVIQSPRHLIKEKRETATLKCYPIPRHDTVYWYQQGPGQDPQFLISFYEKMQSDKGSIPDRFSAQQFSDYHSELNMSSLELGDSALYFCASSLASGTSSTGTQYFGPGTRLTVL.

Of note for this clonotype: A much larger clone differs from this one at a single base, so this may be a read error. The chain employs TRBV20-1 and TRBJ1-1; 9 bases agree with TRBD1. The germline V gene has CDR1 DFQATT and CDR2 SNEGSKA (reference sequence). Unmatched junction bases numbered 8, after V lost 6 bases and J lost 9 bases. CDR3 size: 12 residues. CDR3 nucleotide sequence: TGCAGTGCCCCGGGACAGGGTGCTCAAGCTTTCTTT. This sequence encodes CSAPGQGAQAFF.

The V call is TRBV20-1, the J call TRBJ1-5; 8 bases match TRBD1. This CDR3 comprises 15 residues. In germline, CDR1 is DFQATT, CDR2 SNEGSKA (reference sequence). V trimming: 6 bases; J trimming: 5 bases; junction bases outside the gene matches: 12. CDR3 nucleotides: TGCAGTGCCCCGGTGGGGACAGGCGAAGATCAGCCCCAGCATTTT. It encodes CSAPVGTGEDQPQHF.

J is TRBJ1-1 and V is TRBV29-1, with 12 positions matching TRBD1. After removal of 5 bases from V and 10 bases from J, the junction contained 11 bases not matched to a gene. This CDR3 spans 14 amino acids. The V gene's germline CDR1 is SQVTM and CDR2 ANQGSEA. DNA for the CDR3: TGCAGCGTTCCGGGACAGGGGGCCTACAGCTCAGCTTTCTTT. This encodes CSVPGQGAYSSAFF.

The chain joins TRBV7-2 to TRBJ1-3; possible D gene TRBD1, 6 bases. The CDR3 loop spans 15 amino acids. Trimming shortened V by 5 bases and J by 2 bases, and 13 bases separated the two germline ends. Germline CDR1 and CDR2: SGHTA and FQGNSA. CDR3 region: CASSPQGMTGNTIYF. The DNA for the CDR3 is TGTGCCAGCAGCCCCCAGGGGATGACTGGAAACACCATATATTTT.